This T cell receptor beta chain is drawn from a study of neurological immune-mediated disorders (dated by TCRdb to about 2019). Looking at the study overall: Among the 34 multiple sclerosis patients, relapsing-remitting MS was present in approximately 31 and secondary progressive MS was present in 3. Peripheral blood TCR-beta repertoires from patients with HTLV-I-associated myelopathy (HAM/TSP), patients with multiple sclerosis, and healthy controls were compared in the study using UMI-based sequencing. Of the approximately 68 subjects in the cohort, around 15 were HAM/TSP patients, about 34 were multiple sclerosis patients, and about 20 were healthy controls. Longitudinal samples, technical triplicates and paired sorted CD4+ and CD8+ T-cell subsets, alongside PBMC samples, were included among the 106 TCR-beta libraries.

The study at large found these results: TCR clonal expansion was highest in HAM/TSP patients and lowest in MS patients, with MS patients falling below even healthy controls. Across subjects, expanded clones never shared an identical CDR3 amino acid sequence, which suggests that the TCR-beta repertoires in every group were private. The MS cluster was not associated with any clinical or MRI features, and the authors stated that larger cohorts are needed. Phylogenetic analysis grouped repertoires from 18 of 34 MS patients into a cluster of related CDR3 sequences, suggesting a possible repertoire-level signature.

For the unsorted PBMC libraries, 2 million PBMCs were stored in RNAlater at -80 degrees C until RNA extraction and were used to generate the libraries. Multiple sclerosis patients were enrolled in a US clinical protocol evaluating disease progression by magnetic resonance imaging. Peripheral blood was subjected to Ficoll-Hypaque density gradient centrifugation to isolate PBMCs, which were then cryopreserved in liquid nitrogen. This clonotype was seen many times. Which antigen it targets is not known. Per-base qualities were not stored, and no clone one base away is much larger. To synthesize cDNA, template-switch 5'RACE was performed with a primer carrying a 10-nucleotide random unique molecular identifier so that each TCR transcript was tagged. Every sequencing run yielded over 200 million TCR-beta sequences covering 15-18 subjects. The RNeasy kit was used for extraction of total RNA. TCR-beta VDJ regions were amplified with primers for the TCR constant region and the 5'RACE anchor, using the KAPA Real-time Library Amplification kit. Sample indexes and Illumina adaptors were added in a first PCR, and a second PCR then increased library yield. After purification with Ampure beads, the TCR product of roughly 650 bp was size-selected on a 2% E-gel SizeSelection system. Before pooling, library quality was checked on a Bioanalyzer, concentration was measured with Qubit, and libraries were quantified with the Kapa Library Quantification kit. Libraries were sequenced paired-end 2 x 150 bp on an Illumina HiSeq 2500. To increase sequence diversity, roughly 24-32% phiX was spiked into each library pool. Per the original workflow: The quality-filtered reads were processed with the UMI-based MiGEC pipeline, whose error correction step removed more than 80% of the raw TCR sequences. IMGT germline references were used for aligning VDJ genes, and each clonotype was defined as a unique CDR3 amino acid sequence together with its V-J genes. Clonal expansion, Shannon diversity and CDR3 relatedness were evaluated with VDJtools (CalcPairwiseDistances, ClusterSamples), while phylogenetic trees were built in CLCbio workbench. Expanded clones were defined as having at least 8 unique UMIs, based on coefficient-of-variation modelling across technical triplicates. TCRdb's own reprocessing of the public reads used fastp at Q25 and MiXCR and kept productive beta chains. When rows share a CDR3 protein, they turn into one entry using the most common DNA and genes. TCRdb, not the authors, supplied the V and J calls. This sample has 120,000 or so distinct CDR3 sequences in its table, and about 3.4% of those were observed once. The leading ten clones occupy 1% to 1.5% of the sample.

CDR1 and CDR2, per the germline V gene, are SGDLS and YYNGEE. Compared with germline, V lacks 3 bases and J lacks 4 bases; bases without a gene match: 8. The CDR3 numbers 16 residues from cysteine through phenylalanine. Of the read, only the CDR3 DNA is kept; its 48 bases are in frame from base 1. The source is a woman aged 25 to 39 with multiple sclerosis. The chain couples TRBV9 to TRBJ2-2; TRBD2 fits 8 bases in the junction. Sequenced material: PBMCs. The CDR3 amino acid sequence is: CASSGTGTSITGELFF. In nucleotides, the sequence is TGTGCCAGCAGCGGAACCGGGACTAGTATCACCGGGGAGCTGTTTTTT.